This TCR beta chain originates from a study of lymphopenia after photon versus proton radiotherapy. The ends lost 2 bases at V and 5 bases at J; junction bases unmatched: 2. Germline CDR1 reads KGHSH; CDR2 reads LQKENI. There are 13 residues in the CDR3. With respect to this clone: Its antigen remains unknown.

Clones were read by immunoSEQ multiplex PCR, and TCRdb kept only the in-frame ones, dropping some. This table has about 30,000 clones, 80% to 90% appearing once. Study results and caveats: Photon-treated patients lost naive T cells and TCR diversity; proton-treated stayed stable.

The chain employs TRBV18 and TRBJ1-2, with 7 positions matching TRBD1. The source of this sequence is a woman in her sixties or seventies with pancreatic cancer. Some clones in this sample may be carry-over from other donors' samples. Sequencing was performed on peripheral blood, taken from a patient treated with proton-based radiotherapy. CDR3 region: CASSPGGQYGYTF. As DNA, the CDR3 is TGTGCCAGCTCACCAGGGGGACAGTATGGCTACACCTTC.